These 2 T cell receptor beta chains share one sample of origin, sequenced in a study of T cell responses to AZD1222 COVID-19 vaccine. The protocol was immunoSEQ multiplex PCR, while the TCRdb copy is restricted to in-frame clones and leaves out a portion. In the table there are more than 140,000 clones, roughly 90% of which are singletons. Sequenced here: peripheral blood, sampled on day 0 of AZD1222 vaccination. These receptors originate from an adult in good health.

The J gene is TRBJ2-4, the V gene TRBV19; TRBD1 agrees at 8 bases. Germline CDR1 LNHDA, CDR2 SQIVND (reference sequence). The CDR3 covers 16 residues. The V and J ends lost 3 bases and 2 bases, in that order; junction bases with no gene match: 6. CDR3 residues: CASSIGQGLTKNIQYF. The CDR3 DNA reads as TGTGCCAGTAGTATCGGACAGGGATTAACCAAAAACATTCAGTACTTC.

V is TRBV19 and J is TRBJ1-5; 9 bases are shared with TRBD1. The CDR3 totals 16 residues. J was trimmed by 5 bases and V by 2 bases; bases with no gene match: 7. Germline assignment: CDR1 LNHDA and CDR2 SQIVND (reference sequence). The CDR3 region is CASSILLRTGDQPQHF. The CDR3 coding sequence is TGTGCCAGTAGTATATTGTTACGGACAGGGGATCAGCCCCAGCATTTT. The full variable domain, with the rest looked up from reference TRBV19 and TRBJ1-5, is DGGITQSPKYLFRKEGQNVTLSCEQNLNHDAMYWYRQDPGQGLRLIYYSQIVNDFQKGDIAEGYSVSREKKESFPLTVTSAQKNPTAFYLCASSILLRTGDQPQHFGDGTRLSIL.